A single sample is the source of the 21 T cell receptor beta chains below, sequenced in a study of CD8 T cells in ankylosing spondylitis. MiXCR, applied by TCRdb to the 5' RACE reads, yields one record per CDR3 protein. Of around 340,000 distinct CDR3 sequences in the sample, roughly 14% were seen once. Sequenced material: blood, either unsorted or a sorted T cell fraction (not recorded which). Every receptor here comes from a male donor with ankylosing spondylitis or in good health (not recorded which).

This clonotype showed up just a few times. The genes are TRBV3-1 and TRBJ1-1; D is perhaps TRBD1 (5 bases). Germline assignment: CDR1 LGHDT and CDR2 YNNKEL (reference sequence). CDR3 length: 14 amino acids. Trimming pared 1 base from V and 5 bases from J, leaving 11 bases between. The CDR3 bases are TGTGCCAGCAGCCAAGGGCAGGGAAGAACTGAAGCTTTCTTT. Amino acids: CASSQGQGRTEAFF.

The J gene is TRBJ2-6, the V gene TRBV10-3; D might be TRBD1 (5 bases). Trimming cost V 0 bases and J 3 bases, with 6 bases left between them. Germline V gene sequence: CDR1 ENHRY, CDR2 SYGVKD. This CDR3 has 15 amino acids. CDR3 sequence reads: CAISESGVGANVLTF. The CDR3 bases are TGTGCCATCAGTGAGTCAGGGGTTGGGGCCAACGTCCTGACTTTC.

This clonotype was recorded a few times. The chain links TRBV6-5 to TRBJ1-1; the D gene is possibly TRBD1 (6 bases). The CDR3 is 13 amino acids. The V end was cut by 7 bases, the J end by 7 bases, with 16 bases between. CDR1 is MNHEY and CDR2 is SVGAGI in the germline V gene. CDR3 bases: TGTGCCAGCACTTTACGGGGGGGCCGTGAAGCTTTCTTT. Amino acids: CASTLRGGREAFF.

The rearrangement links TRBV5-1 to TRBJ2-2; TRBD1 matches 9 bases. The CDR3 is 16 residues long. Germline loops: CDR1 SGHRS, CDR2 YFSETQ. V shed 5 bases, J shed 4 bases, and the junction held 9 bases outside the gene matches. In DNA, the CDR3 is TGCGCCAGCAGGTCCGGGACAGGGTCATTCACCGGGGAGCTGTTTTTT. This gives the protein CASRSGTGSFTGELFF.

The chain has TRBV6-5 and TRBJ1-2; D is possibly TRBD1 (5 bases). Trimming cost V 8 bases and J 7 bases, with 14 bases left between them. This CDR3 contains 12 residues. CDR1 and CDR2 (germline): MNHEY, SVGAGI. CDR3 loop: CASQLSGGGYTF. The CDR3 nucleotides read TGTGCCAGCCAATTGAGCGGGGGTGGCTACACCTTC.

This clonotype was observed a few times. The chain is built from TRBV5-1 and TRBJ2-7, with D possibly TRBD1 on 6 matching bases. Deletions cut 3 bases from V and 5 bases from J, with 18 bases between. Germline values: CDR1 SGHRS, CDR2 YFSETQ. The CDR3 has 15 amino acids. The CDR3 region is CASSSEGQGYHEQYF. The CDR3 DNA reads TGCGCCAGCAGCTCTGAGGGTCAGGGGTACCACGAGCAGTACTTC. The full variable domain, its missing parts supplied by reference TRBV5-1 and TRBJ2-7, is KAGVTQTPRYLIKTRGQQVTLSCSPISGHRSVSWYQQTPGQGLQFLFEYFSETQRNKGNFPGRFSGRQFSNSRSEMNVSTLELGDSALYLCASSSEGQGYHEQYFGPGTRLTVT.

This sequence joins TRBV20-1 and TRBJ2-5, with D perhaps matching TRBD2 (5 bases). In germline, CDR1 is DFQATT, CDR2 SNEGSKA (reference sequence). This CDR3 contains 13 residues. V lost 6 bases and J 3 bases, leaving 14 bases between the germline ends. The CDR3 nucleotides read TGCAGTGCCGGCGGGCAGATCGAAGAGACCCAGTACTTC. Residues: CSAGGQIEETQYF.

There are a few counts of this clonotype. The J gene is TRBJ1-3, the V gene TRBV7-9; D remains ambiguous. The V gene's germline CDR1 is SEHNR and CDR2 FQNEAQ (reference sequence). This CDR3 comprises 14 residues. V was cut by 7 bases and J by 3 bases, with 13 bases left in between. This CDR3 is CASTPKLGGNTIYF. The CDR3 nucleotides are TGTGCCAGCACCCCCAAGCTCGGTGGAAACACCATATATTTT.

The chain links TRBV5-1 to TRBJ2-1; D tentatively reads TRBD1 or TRBD2 (5 bases each). V lost 0 bases and J 0 bases, leaving 10 bases between the germline ends. There are 16 residues in the CDR3. Germline V CDR1 and CDR2: SGHRS, YFSETQ. The CDR3 loop is CASSLVGDPSYNEQFF. The DNA for the CDR3 is TGCGCCAGCAGCTTGGTCGGGGACCCCTCCTACAATGAGCAGTTCTTC.

The gene calls are TRBV29-1 and TRBJ1-5; D remains unclear. Trimming removed 7 bases from V and 3 bases from J, with 16 bases in between. Germline V gene lookup returns CDR1 SQVTM and CDR2 ANQGSEA. CDR3 length: 14 amino acids. The CDR3 reads CSAILPRNNQPQHF. The CDR3 DNA is TGCAGCGCAATCTTGCCGAGGAACAATCAGCCCCAGCATTTT. Filled out from reference TRBV29-1 and TRBJ1-5, the complete variable domain reads SAVISQKPSRDICQRGTSLTIQCQVDSQVTMMFWYRQQPGQSLTLIATANQGSEATYESGFVIDKFPISRPNLTFSTLTVSNMSPEDSSIYLCSAILPRNNQPQHFGDGTRLSIL.

The chain has TRBV30 and TRBJ2-5; the D call may be TRBD1 or TRBD2 (6 bases each). CDR3 length equals 14 residues. CDR1 is GTSNPN, CDR2 SVGIG, per germline (reference sequence). V lost 3 bases, J lost 4 bases, and 15 bases lay in between. CDR3 protein: CAWSATQGGETQYF. The CDR3 DNA reads as TGTGCCTGGAGCGCCACACAGGGAGGAGAGACCCAGTACTTC. The full variable domain, rest sourced from reference TRBV30 and TRBJ2-5, is SQTIHQWPATLVQPVGSPLSLECTVEGTSNPNLYWYRQAAGRGLQLLFYSVGIGQISSEVPQNLSASRPQDRQFILSSKKLLLSDSGFYLCAWSATQGGETQYFGPGTRLLVL.

The chain joins TRBV19 to TRBJ1-1; no clear D. Germline V CDR1 and CDR2: LNHDA, SQIVND (reference sequence). The CDR3 length is 13 residues. V gave up 6 bases and J gave up 3 bases, with 11 bases separating them. Here the CDR3 DNA reads TGTGCCAGTAGCCCTTCTGAGTACACTGAAGCTTTCTTT. Translating gives CASSPSEYTEAFF.

The rearrangement links TRBV12-3 or TRBV12-4 to TRBJ2-7; the D gene is possibly TRBD1 (6 bases). The CDR3 covers 14 residues. V was trimmed by 0 bases and J by 6 bases, leaving 12 bases between them. For the CDR3, the DNA is TGTGCCAGCAGTTTAGCGAACAGGGTGGCCGAGCAGTACTTC. Its translation is CASSLANRVAEQYF.

A few counts support this clonotype. The chain combines TRBV9 with TRBJ2-1; 14 bases match TRBD2. The CDR3 has 15 residues. Per germline, CDR1 SGDLS and CDR2 YYNGEE. After removal of 0 bases from V and 10 bases from J, the junction contained 3 bases not matched to a gene. Here the CDR3 DNA reads TGTGCCAGCAGCGTAGGGACTAGCGGGGGGAGGGAGCAGTTCTTC. Protein sequence: CASSVGTSGGREQFF.

The chain recombines TRBV20-1 with TRBJ1-6; D ambiguous. The CDR3 has 13 amino acids. With 4 bases removed from V and 6 bases from J, the gap between germline ends came to 10 bases. Germline-derived CDR1 and CDR2 are DFQATT and SNEGSKA (reference sequence). The chain's CDR3 is CSANTRTNSPLHF. The CDR3 DNA is TGCAGTGCTAATACACGAACTAATTCACCCCTCCACTTT.

A few counts support this clonotype. The chain has TRBV7-2 and TRBJ2-1, with 7 bases matching TRBD1. Germline V gene data show CDR1 as SGHTA and CDR2 as FQGNSA. The V and J ends lost 6 bases and 13 bases, in that order; junction bases with no gene match: 12. This CDR3 comprises 13 residues. CDR3 region: CASSYERGQGQFF. DNA of the CDR3: TGTGCCAGCAGTTATGAAAGGGGGCAAGGACAGTTCTTC. Supplemented by reference TRBV7-2 and TRBJ2-1, the full variable domain reads GAGVSQSPSNKVTEKGKDVELRCDPISGHTALYWYRQSLGQGLEFLIYFQGNSAPDKSGLPSDRFSAERTGGSVSTLTIQRTQQEDSAVYLCASSYERGQGQFFGPGTRLTVL.

Regarding this clonotype: A single base separates this from a much larger clone, so it may be a read error. The rearrangement joins TRBV5-1 to TRBJ1-1; D possibly corresponds to TRBD1 (6 bases). This CDR3 has 14 amino acids. Germline CDR1 SGHRS, CDR2 YFSETQ. The CDR3 DNA reads TGCGCCAGCAGCTACGGACAGACGAACACTGTAGCTTTCTTT. Amino acid sequence: CASSYGQTNTVAFF. Combining the CDR3 with reference TRBV5-1 and TRBJ1-1 gives the whole variable domain KAGVTQTPRYLIKTRGQQVTLSCSPISGHRSVSWYQQTPGQGLQFLFEYFSETQRNKGNFPGRFSGRQFSNSRSEMNVSTLELGDSALYLCASSYGQTNTVAFFGQGTRLTVV.

J is TRBJ2-1 and V is TRBV11-2; 8 nucleotides agree with TRBD2. The germline gives CDR1 SGHAT, CDR2 FQNNGV. Losses at the gene ends were 0 bases for V and 7 bases for J; bases not matched to a gene: 8. The CDR3 contains 16 residues. This CDR3 reads CASSLDRGGGGNEQFF. CDR3 bases: TGTGCCAGCAGCTTAGATCGGGGGGGAGGGGGAAATGAGCAGTTCTTC.

V is TRBV3-1 and J is TRBJ2-2; unclear D gene. This CDR3 has 12 amino acids. Trimming removed 1 base from V and 7 bases from J, with 4 bases in between. Germline values: CDR1 LGHDT, CDR2 YNNKEL (reference sequence). This chain's CDR3 is CASSQALGELFF. The CDR3 nucleotides are TGTGCCAGCAGCCAAGCCCTCGGGGAGCTGTTTTTT.

This chain connects TRBV6-2 or TRBV6-3 to TRBJ2-1; D is uncertain. The germline CDR1 and CDR2 sequences are MNHEY and SVGEGT. Trimming shortened V by 7 bases and J by 6 bases, and 4 bases separated the two germline ends. This CDR3 has 10 residues. CDR3 loop: CASISNEQFF. CDR3 sequence (DNA): TGTGCCAGCATCTCCAATGAGCAGTTCTTC.

This clonotype came up a few times. This sequence joins TRBV12-3 or TRBV12-4 and TRBJ2-1; 10 bases fit TRBD1. J gave up 9 bases and V 8 bases, and 10 bases lay outside the gene matches. This CDR3 is 14 amino acids long. CDR3 nucleotide sequence: TGTGCCAGCTTGGGGGACAGGGGAGGTCGTGAGCAGTTCTTC. Protein sequence: CASLGDRGGREQFF.